This is a list of T cell receptor beta chains from one sample in a study of T cells after yellow fever vaccination. TCRdb independently ran MiXCR on the 5' RACE reads; one entry per CDR3 protein. The sample has some 73,000 distinct CDR3 sequences, just under 8% seen once. This material consisted of CD8+ T cells sorted from PBMCs, taken on the day of the yellow fever booster vaccination. These receptors originate from a man younger than 45 who received the YFV17D yellow fever vaccine. Each CDR3 is given with its conserved first and last residue. Fields, in order: D gene, J gene, clone size, V gene, CDR3 DNA, CDR3 protein. The D gene is left open where the match is weak. Expanded clones get a size class; other rows say once, few or many, or leave the size out.

TRBD2,TRBJ2-5,-,TRBV20-1,TGCAGTGCCCAGAGAGCGGGAGGGCCTTTGGAGACCCAGTACTTC,CSAQRAGGPLETQYF
TRBD1,TRBJ2-2,-,TRBV24-1,TGTGCCACCAGTGACGCAGGACAGGGAGTGACCGGGGAGCTGTTTTTT,CATSDAGQGVTGELFF
-,TRBJ2-7,-,TRBV29-1,TGCAGCGCGAGGAACAATTACGAGCAGTACTTC,CSARNNYEQYF
TRBD2,TRBJ2-7,-,TRBV10-3,TGTGGTTGTAGCGGGGAAAAGTCCTACGAGCAGTACTTC,CGCSGEKSYEQYF
-,TRBJ2-2,-,TRBV29-1,TGCTGCGTTTTATGGGTAGGAGTAAACACCGGGGAGCTGTTTTTT,CCVLWVGVNTGELFF
-,TRBJ1-3,few,TRBV7-6,TGTGCCAGCAGCTCCGGGGGGGGCTCAGGAAACACCATATATTTT,CASSSGGGSGNTIYF
TRBD1,TRBJ2-5,few,TRBV28,TGTGCCAGCAGTTTCTTCGGGGCAGGGGGCCCGGAGACCCAGTACTTC,CASSFFGAGGPETQYF
-,TRBJ2-1,many,TRBV4-3,TGCGCCAGCAGCCAATTGGCGACCCTATACAATGAGCAGTTCTTC,CASSQLATLYNEQFF
TRBD2,TRBJ2-3,many,TRBV5-1,TGCGCCAGCATGGGCGGGAGCGGTGATACGCAGTATTTT,CASMGGSGDTQYF
TRBD2,TRBJ2-5,many,TRBV6-5,TGTGCCAGCAGTTGGACTAGCGGGAGGGCGTTAGAGACCCAGTACTTC,CASSWTSGRALETQYF
-,TRBJ2-5,many,TRBV6-5,TGTGCCAGCCGAACGTGGGTCCAAGAGACCCAGTACTTC,CASRTWVQETQYF
TRBD2,TRBJ2-7,few,TRBV3-1,TGTGCCAGCAGCCACGCAGCGGGAGGGTATGGACGGCAGTACTTC,CASSHAAGGYGRQYF
TRBD2,TRBJ2-1,many,TRBV7-9,TGTGCCAGCACCTTGACTAGCTTTGAGCAGTTCTTC,CASTLTSFEQFF
TRBD2,TRBJ2-2,few,TRBV6-5,TGTGCCAGCAGTTACGTTGGGGGAGGGTCAAATGGGGAGCTGTTTTTT,CASSYVGGGSNGELFF